The clone carrying this T cell receptor (beta chain) was recorded many times. Its antigen is unknown. The entry originates in a study of human T cells and chemical hapten exposure. For the study at large: A patient group, mainly female, showed alopecia areata, totalis or universalis.

Separate cDNA molecules received unique molecular identifiers, which the library attached to them. A single record per CDR3 protein comes from TCRdb applying MiXCR to the RACE reads. The repertoire holds some 88,000 distinct CDR3 sequences, with approximately 11% as singletons. The germline gives CDR1 SGDLS, CDR2 YYNGEE. V lost 4 bases, J lost 1 base, and 9 bases stayed unmatched. The CDR3 contains 17 residues. Sample time point: patch test 2, 6 weeks after DPC sensitization. Described treatment: therapeutic diphenylcyclopropenone sensitization with weekly scalp DPC. Study observations and caveats: The count of PT1 expanded TCRs correlated positively with patch test score. After DPC sensitization, TCRs above 1 in 1000 frequency showed no change.

The source was whole blood, collected in connection with sensitization to the hapten diphenylcyclopropenone (DPC). This chain connects TRBV9 to TRBJ1-5, with 9 bases matching TRBD1. The TCR was taken from a man in his forties or fifties with alopecia areata. Some clones in this sample may be carry-over from other donors' samples. The CDR3 nucleotides are TGTGCCAGCAGCCCCAAATCCGGGACAGGGAGCAATCAGCCCCAGCATTTT. The encoded protein is CASSPKSGTGSNQPQHF.